Detailed here is one T cell receptor beta chain. The data are from a study of control samples from healthy donors and cancer patients. Sequencing used immunoSEQ multiplex PCR; TCRdb keeps in-frame clones, though not all of them. The sample lists some 99,000 clones, 75% to 95% occurring once. The V segment lost 6 bases and the J segment 2 bases; nucleotides outside the gene matches: 10. The germline V gene encodes CDR1 SNHLY and CDR2 FYNNEI. The CDR3 is 15 amino acids. This clonotype originated in a human donor in good health. The donor label of this sample is uncertain. Sequencing was done on a sample of blood. This sequence joins TRBV2 and TRBJ2-7, with 7 bases that match TRBD1. The CDR3 DNA reads as TGTGCCAGCAGCGCAGACAGGGTACGGCCCTACGAGCAGTACTTC. Amino acids: CASSADRVRPYEQYF.